This T cell receptor (beta chain) is drawn from a study of blood T cell repertoires in COVID-19. Overall study context: The study drew acute and convalescent COVID-19 samples from the United States, Italy and Spain.

The table came from immunoSEQ multiplex PCR; TCRdb's copy has only in-frame clones and leaves some out. The data show approximately 200,000 clones, approximately 81% seen once. Patients at the Seattle site were enrolled during active infection and followed longitudinally. The CDR3 extends over 16 amino acids. The TCR was taken from a person aged 70 to 85 with COVID-19, enrolled during active disease. The material sequenced was peripheral blood. V is TRBV21-1 and J is TRBJ2-1; TRBD1 is the table's D call, not checked against the DNA. TRBV21-1 is given as a pseudogene. Written as DNA, the CDR3 is TGTGCCAGCAGCGAGCCCCGGGACATCTCCTACAATGAGCAGTTCTTC. Translating gives CASSEPRDISYNEQFF.